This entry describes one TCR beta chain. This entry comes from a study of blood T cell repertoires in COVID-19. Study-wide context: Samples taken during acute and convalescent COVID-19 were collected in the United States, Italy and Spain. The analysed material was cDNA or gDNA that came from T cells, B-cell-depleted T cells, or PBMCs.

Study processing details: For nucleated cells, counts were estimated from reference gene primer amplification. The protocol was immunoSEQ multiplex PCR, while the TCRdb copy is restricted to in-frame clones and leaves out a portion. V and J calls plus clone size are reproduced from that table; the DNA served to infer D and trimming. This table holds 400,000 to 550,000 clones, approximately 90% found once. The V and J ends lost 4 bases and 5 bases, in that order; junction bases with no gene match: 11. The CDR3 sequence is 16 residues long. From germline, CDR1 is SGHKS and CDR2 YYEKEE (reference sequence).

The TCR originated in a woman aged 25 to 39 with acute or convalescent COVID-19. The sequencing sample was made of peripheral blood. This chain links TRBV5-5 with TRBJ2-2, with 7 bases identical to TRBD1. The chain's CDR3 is CASSPEGARRTGELFF. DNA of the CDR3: TGTGCCAGCAGCCCCGAGGGGGCGCGGAGGACCGGGGAGCTGTTTTTT. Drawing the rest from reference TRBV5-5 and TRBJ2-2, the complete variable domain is DAGVTQSPTHLIKTRGQQVTLRCSPISGHKSVSWYQQVLGQGPQFIFQYYEKEERGRGNFPDRFSARQFPNYSSELNVNALLLGDSALYLCASSPEGARRTGELFFGEGSRLTVL.